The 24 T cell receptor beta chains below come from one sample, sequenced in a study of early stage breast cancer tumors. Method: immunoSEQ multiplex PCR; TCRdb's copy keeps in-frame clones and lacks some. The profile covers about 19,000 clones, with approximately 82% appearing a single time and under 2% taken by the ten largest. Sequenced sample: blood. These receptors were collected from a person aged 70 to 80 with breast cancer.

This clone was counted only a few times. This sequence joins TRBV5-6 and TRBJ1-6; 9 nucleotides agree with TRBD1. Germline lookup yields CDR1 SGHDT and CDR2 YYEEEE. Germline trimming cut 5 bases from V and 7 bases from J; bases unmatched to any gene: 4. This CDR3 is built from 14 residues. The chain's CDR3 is CASSPDRGNSPLHF. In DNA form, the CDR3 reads TGTGCCAGCAGTCCCGACAGGGGGAATTCACCCCTCCACTTT.

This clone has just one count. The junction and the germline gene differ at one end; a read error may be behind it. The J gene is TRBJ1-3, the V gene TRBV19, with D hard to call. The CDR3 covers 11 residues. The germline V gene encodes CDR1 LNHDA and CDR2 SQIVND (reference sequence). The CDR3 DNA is TGTGCCAGTAGTATTGGAGACACCATATATTTT. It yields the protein CASSIGDTIYF.

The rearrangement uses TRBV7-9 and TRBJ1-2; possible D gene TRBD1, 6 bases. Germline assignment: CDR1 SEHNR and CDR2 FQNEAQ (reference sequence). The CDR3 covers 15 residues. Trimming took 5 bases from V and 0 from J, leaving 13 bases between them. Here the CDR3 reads CASSVTGVANYGYTF. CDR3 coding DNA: TGTGCCAGCAGCGTGACAGGCGTAGCTAACTATGGCTACACCTTC. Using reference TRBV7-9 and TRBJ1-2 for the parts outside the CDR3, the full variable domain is DTGVSQNPRHKITKRGQNVTFRCDPISEHNRLYWYRQTLGQGPEFLTYFQNEAQLEKSRLLSDRFSAERPKGSFSTLEIQRTEQGDSAMYLCASSVTGVANYGYTFGSGTRLTVV.

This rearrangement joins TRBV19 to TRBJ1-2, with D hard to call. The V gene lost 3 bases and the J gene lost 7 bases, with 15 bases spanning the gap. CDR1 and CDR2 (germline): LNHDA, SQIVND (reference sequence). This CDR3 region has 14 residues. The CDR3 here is CASSMRPTTGGYTF. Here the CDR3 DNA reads TGTGCCAGTAGTATGCGACCTACGACTGGTGGCTACACCTTC. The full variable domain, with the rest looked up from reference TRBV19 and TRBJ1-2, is DGGITQSPKYLFRKEGQNVTLSCEQNLNHDAMYWYRQDPGQGLRLIYYSQIVNDFQKGDIAEGYSVSREKKESFPLTVTSAQKNPTAFYLCASSMRPTTGGYTFGSGTRLTVV.

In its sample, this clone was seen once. In DNA form, the CDR3 reads TGTGCCACCTCAGCCGGGACACCGAACACCGGGGAGCTGTTTTTT. Amino acid sequence: CATSAGTPNTGELFF. This chain links TRBV19 with TRBJ2-2, with D perhaps matching TRBD1 (6 bases). The V gene lost 10 bases and the J gene lost 0 bases, with 15 bases spanning the gap. Germline CDR1 reads LNHDA; CDR2 reads SQIVND (reference sequence). The CDR3 is 15 residues long.

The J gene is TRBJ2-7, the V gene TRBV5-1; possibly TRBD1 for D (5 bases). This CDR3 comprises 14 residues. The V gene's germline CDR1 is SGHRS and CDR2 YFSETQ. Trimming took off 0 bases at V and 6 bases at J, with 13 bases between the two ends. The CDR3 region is CASSLVDRIFEQYF. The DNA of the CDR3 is TGCGCCAGCAGCTTGGTAGACAGAATATTCGAGCAGTACTTC.

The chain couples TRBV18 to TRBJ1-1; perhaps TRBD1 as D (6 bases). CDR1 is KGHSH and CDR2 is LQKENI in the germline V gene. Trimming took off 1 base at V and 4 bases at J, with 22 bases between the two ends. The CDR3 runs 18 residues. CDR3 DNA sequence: TGTGCCAGCTCACCACTCACAATCAGGACAGCGGGGGGCACTGAAGCTTTCTTT. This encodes CASSPLTIRTAGGTEAFF.

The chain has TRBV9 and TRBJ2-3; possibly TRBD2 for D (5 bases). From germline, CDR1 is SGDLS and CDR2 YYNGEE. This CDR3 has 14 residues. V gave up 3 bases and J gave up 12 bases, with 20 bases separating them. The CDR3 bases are TGTGCCAGCAGCGCAAATACTGCGAGGGTAACCCAGTATTTT. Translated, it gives CASSANTARVTQYF.

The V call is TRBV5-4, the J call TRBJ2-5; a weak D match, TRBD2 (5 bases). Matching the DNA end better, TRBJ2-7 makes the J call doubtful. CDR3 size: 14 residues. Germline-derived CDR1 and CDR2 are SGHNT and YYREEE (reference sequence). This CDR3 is CASSPSLLSYEQYF. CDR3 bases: TGTGCCAGCAGCCCTAGCCTTTTGTCCTACGAGCAGTACTTC.

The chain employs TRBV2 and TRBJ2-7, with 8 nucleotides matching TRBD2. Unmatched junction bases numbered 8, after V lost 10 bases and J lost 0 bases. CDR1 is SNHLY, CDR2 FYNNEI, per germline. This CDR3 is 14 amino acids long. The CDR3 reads CAIYSGVSSYEQYF. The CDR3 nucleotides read TGTGCCATCTATAGCGGGGTTAGCTCCTACGAGCAGTACTTC.

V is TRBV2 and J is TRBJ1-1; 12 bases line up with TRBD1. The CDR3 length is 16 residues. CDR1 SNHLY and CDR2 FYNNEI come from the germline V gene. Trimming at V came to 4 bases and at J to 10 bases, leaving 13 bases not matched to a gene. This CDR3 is CASSANPGQGAYGAFF. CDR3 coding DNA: TGTGCCAGCAGTGCAAACCCGGGACAGGGGGCTTATGGAGCTTTCTTT. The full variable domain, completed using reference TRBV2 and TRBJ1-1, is EPEVTQTPSHQVTQMGQEVILRCVPISNHLYFYWYRQILGQKVEFLVSFYNNEISEKSEIFDDQFSVERPDGSNFTLKIRSTKLEDSAMYFCASSANPGQGAYGAFFGQGTRLTVV.

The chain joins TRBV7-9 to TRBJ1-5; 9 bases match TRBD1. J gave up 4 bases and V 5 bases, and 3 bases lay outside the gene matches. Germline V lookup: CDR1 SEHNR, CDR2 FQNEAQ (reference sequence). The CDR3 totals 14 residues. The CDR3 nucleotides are TGTGCCAGCAGCCGCGGACAGGGGAATCAGCCCCAGCATTTT. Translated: CASSRGQGNQPQHF. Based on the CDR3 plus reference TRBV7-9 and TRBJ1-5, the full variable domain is DTGVSQNPRHKITKRGQNVTFRCDPISEHNRLYWYRQTLGQGPEFLTYFQNEAQLEKSRLLSDRFSAERPKGSFSTLEIQRTEQGDSAMYLCASSRGQGNQPQHFGDGTRLSIL.

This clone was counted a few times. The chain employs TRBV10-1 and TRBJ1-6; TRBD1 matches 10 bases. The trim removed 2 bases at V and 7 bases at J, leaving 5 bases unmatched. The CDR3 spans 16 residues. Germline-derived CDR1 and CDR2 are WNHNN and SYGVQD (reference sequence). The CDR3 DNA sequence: TGCGCCAGCAGTGAGGGAGACAGGGGGCTGAATTCACCCCTCCACTTT. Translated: CASSEGDRGLNSPLHF.

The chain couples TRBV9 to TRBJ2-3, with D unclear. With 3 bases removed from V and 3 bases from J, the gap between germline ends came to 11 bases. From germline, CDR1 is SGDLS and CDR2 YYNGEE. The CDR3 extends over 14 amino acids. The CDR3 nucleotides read TGTGCCAGCAGCGAAATTCTAGGAACAGATACGCAGTATTTT. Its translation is CASSEILGTDTQYF.

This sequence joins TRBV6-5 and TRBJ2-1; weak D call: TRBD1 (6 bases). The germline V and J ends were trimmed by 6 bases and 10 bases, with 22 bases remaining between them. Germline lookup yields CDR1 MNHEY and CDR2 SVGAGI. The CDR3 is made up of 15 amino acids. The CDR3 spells CASRQGTLHSKEQFF. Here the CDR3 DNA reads TGTGCCAGCAGGCAGGGGACACTCCACTCCAAAGAGCAGTTCTTC.

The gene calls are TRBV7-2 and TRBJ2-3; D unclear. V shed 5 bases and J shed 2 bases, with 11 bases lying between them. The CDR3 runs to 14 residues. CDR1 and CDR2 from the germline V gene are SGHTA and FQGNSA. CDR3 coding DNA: TGTGCCAGCAGCCACCGGCGGTTCACAGATACGCAGTATTTT. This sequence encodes CASSHRRFTDTQYF.

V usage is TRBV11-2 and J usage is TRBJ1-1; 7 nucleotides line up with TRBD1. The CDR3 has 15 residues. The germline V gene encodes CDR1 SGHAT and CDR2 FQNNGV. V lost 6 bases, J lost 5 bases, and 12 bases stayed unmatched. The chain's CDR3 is CASRGGGRGVTEAFF. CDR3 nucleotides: TGTGCCAGCAGGGGCGGCGGCAGGGGGGTAACTGAAGCTTTCTTT.

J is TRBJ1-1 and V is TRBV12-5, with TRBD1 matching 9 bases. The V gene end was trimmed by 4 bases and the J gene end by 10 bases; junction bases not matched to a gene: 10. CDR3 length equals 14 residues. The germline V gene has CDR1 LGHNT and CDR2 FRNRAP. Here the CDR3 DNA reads TGTGCTAGTGGTTCGTCCGGGACAGGGCTTGGAGCTTTCTTT. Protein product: CASGSSGTGLGAFF.

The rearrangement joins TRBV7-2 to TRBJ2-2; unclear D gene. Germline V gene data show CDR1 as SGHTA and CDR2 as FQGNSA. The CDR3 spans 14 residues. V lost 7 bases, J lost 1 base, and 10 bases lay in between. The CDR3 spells CASTRAQNTGELFF. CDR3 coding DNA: TGTGCCAGCACCCGAGCGCAGAACACCGGGGAGCTGTTTTTT.

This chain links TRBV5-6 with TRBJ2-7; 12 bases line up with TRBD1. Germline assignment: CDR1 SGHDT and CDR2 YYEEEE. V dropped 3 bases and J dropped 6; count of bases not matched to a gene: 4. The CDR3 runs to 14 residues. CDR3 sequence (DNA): TGTGCCAGCAGCTCGGGACAGGGGGCAGTCGAGCAGTACTTC. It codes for CASSSGQGAVEQYF.

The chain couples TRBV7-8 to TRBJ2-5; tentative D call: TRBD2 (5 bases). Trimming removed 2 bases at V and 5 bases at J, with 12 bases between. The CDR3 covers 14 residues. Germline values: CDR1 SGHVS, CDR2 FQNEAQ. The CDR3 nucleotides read TGTGCCAGCAGCTTACGAGGGTTGCGGGAGACCCAGTACTTC. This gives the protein CASSLRGLRETQYF.

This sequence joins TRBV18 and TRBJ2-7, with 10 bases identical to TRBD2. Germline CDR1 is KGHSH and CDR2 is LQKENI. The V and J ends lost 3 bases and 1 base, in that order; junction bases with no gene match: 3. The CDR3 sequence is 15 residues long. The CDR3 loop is CASSPSSGGSYEQYF. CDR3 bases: TGTGCCAGCTCACCCTCTAGCGGGGGTTCCTACGAGCAGTACTTC.

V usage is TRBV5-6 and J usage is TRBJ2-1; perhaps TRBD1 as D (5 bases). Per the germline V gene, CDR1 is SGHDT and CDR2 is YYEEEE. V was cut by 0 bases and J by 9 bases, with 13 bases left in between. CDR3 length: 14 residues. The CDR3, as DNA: TGTGCCAGCAGCTTGGCAGGGCCTAAGGGTGAGCAGTTCTTC. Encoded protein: CASSLAGPKGEQFF.

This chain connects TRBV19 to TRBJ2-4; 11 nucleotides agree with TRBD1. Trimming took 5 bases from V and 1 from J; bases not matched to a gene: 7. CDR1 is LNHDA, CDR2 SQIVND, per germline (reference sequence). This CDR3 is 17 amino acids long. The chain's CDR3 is CASSLRDRGNAKNIQYF. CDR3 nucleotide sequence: TGTGCCAGTAGTCTTCGGGACAGGGGGAACGCCAAAAACATTCAGTACTTC.